Following are 23 T cell receptor beta chains from one sample sequenced in a study of cytomegalovirus exposure and HLA in healthy donors. A multiplex PCR was run with 60 Vbeta primers and 13 Jbeta primers. Assay used: immunoSEQ multiplex PCR; TCRdb lists only in-frame clones, some missing. The listing records some 40,000 clones. The sequenced sample was PBMCs. Receptors were obtained from a human donor in good health.

The chain has TRBV11-2 and TRBJ1-1; 9 nucleotides align to TRBD1. The junction had 7 bases not matched to a gene; V was cut back by 5 bases and J by 3 bases. The CDR3 length is 15 residues. CDR1 is SGHAT and CDR2 is FQNNGV in the germline V gene. The CDR3 is CASSPTTGGDTEAFF. CDR3 nucleotide sequence: TGTGCCAGCAGCCCAACGACAGGGGGAGACACTGAAGCTTTCTTT.

The V and J genes are TRBV5-1 and TRBJ2-1; 11 bases are a match to TRBD1. V was pared by 4 bases and J by 0 bases, with 6 bases of the junction left unmatched. The germline gives CDR1 SGHRS, CDR2 YFSETQ. The CDR3 runs 17 residues. Here the CDR3 DNA reads TGCGCCAGCAGCGTCCGGGACAGGGGGAACTCCTACAATGAGCAGTTCTTC. This translates into CASSVRDRGNSYNEQFF.

V gene TRBV6-1 combines with J gene TRBJ1-1; no clear D gene. Per germline, CDR1 MNHNS and CDR2 SASEGT. Trimming pared 2 bases from V and 8 bases from J, leaving 6 bases between. The CDR3 is 11 residues long. For the CDR3, the DNA is TGTGCCAGCAGTGAATATATAGAAGCTTTCTTT. It codes for CASSEYIEAFF.

V gene TRBV30 combines with J gene TRBJ2-7; TRBD1 aligns across 9 bases. In germline, CDR1 is GTSNPN, CDR2 SVGIG (reference sequence). The J segment lost 2 bases and the V segment lost 2 bases, leaving 10 bases of the junction unmatched. This CDR3 region has 16 residues. CDR3 coding DNA: TGTGCCTGGAGTATTCCTGGACAGGGGACCCCCTACGAGCAGTACTTC. It encodes CAWSIPGQGTPYEQYF.

The rearrangement links TRBV5-1 to TRBJ1-1; 8 bases align to TRBD1. The CDR3 runs to 16 residues. In germline, CDR1 is SGHRS, CDR2 YFSETQ. With V trimmed by 0 bases and J by 3 bases, 7 bases remained unmatched. The CDR3, as DNA: TGCGCCAGCAGCTTGGCCGCAGGGGGCGCGGACACTGAAGCTTTCTTT. This translates into CASSLAAGGADTEAFF.

The chain has TRBV21-1 and TRBJ1-2; TRBD1, the table's D call, lacks a check against the DNA. TRBV21-1 is described as a pseudogene. The CDR3 runs to 16 residues. The chain's CDR3 is CASTLRTGKPSYGYTF. CDR3 DNA: TGTGCCAGCACCCTTCGGACAGGGAAACCCTCCTATGGCTACACCTTC.

V and J are TRBV29-1 and TRBJ2-2, with D maybe TRBD1 (6 bases). Germline V gives CDR1 SQVTM, CDR2 ANQGSEA. This CDR3 is built from 14 residues. Trimming pared 6 bases from V and 2 bases from J, leaving 13 bases between. CDR3 region: CSVPRGPNTGELFF. DNA for the CDR3: TGCAGCGTGCCCAGGGGACCCAACACCGGGGAGCTGTTTTTT.

The rearrangement uses TRBV6-1 and TRBJ1-5; unclear D gene. Germline V CDR1 and CDR2: MNHNS, SASEGT. The CDR3 is made up of 16 amino acids. The V gene lost 2 bases and the J gene lost 0 bases, with 11 bases spanning the gap. In nucleotides, the CDR3 is TGTGCCAGCAGTGAAATATTGGGCCATAGCAATCAGCCCCAGCATTTT. Translating it yields CASSEILGHSNQPQHF.

The chain has TRBV1 and TRBJ2-2; the table's D call, TRBD2, was not checked against the DNA. TRBV1 is a known pseudogene. The CDR3 is made up of 19 amino acids. The CDR3 region has the DNA TGCACCAGCAGCCCCCGGGAGGCGGGGGGACGGCGCGGCACCGGGGAGCTGTTTTTT. Translation gives CTSSPREAGGRRGTGELFF.

V and J are TRBV7-9 and TRBJ2-7, with no clear D. This CDR3 spans 14 amino acids. V shed 5 bases and J shed 2 bases, with 13 bases lying between them. Germline V gives CDR1 SEHNR, CDR2 FQNEAQ (reference sequence). This CDR3 is CASSLPESAYEQYF. CDR3 bases: TGTGCCAGCAGCCTACCGGAAAGCGCCTACGAGCAGTACTTC.

CDR3 in DNA: TGTGCCAGCAGCTTGGCCCCGGCAGGTAGTTCCACAGATACGCAGTATTTT. Amino acid sequence: CASSLAPAGSSTDTQYF. V gene TRBV5-4 combines with J gene TRBJ2-3, with D uncertain. The V and J ends lost 0 bases and 2 bases respectively, with 16 bases between them. The CDR3 sequence is 17 residues long. The V gene's germline CDR1 is SGHNT and CDR2 YYREEE (reference sequence).

The chain has TRBV2 and TRBJ2-7, with D perhaps TRBD1 (6 bases). V was cut by 4 bases and J by 5 bases, with 15 bases left in between. In germline, CDR1 is SNHLY, CDR2 FYNNEI. The CDR3 has 14 residues. The CDR3 reads CASSVQGVGDEQYF. The DNA for the CDR3 is TGTGCCAGCAGTGTACAGGGAGTTGGGGACGAGCAGTACTTC.

The V gene is TRBV29-1, the J gene TRBJ2-3; tentative D call: TRBD2 (6 bases). Looked up from germline, CDR1 is SQVTM and CDR2 is ANQGSEA. V lost 4 bases, J lost 2 bases, and 16 bases lay in between. The CDR3 consists of 15 residues. The CDR3 DNA sequence: TGCAGCGTTGCCACCACCGGGACTCACACAGATACGCAGTATTTT. As protein: CSVATTGTHTDTQYF.

V gene TRBV19 combines with J gene TRBJ2-5; D ambiguous. The V gene's germline CDR1 is LNHDA and CDR2 SQIVND (reference sequence). Trimming took 5 bases from V and 4 from J, leaving 14 bases between them. The CDR3 loop spans 14 amino acids. CDR3 protein: CASSPRGRRETQYF. The CDR3, as DNA: TGTGCCAGTAGTCCGAGAGGTCGGAGAGAGACCCAGTACTTC.

This sequence joins TRBV4-1 and TRBJ1-5, with D possibly matching TRBD1 (6 bases). Germline V gene sequence: CDR1 MGHRA, CDR2 YSYEKL. V was cut by 0 bases and J by 11 bases, with 20 bases left in between. The CDR3 length is 16 residues. CDR3 bases: TGCGCCAGCAGCCAAGAGCCAGGGTTTCCAGCAGGGGCCCAGCATTTT. It translates to CASSQEPGFPAGAQHF.

The chain combines TRBV7-3 with TRBJ2-7, with D perhaps matching TRBD1 (6 bases). Germline V gene sequence: CDR1 SGHTA, CDR2 FQGTGA. The CDR3 loop spans 17 amino acids. V was clipped by 0 bases and J by 3 bases, with 18 bases between them. The CDR3 DNA follows: TGTGCCAGCAGCTTAACCCCTTTGAGAAGGGGGAGCTACGAGCAGTACTTC. This codes for CASSLTPLRRGSYEQYF.

The CDR3 loop reads CASSPGTEAFF. The CDR3 bases are TGTGCCAGCTCTCCGGGGACTGAAGCTTTCTTT. The gene calls are TRBV2 and TRBJ1-1; unclear D gene. Germline CDR1 SNHLY, CDR2 FYNNEI. This CDR3 is 11 amino acids long. Trimming pared 8 bases from V and 5 bases from J, leaving 9 bases between.

The chain employs TRBV5-6 and TRBJ1-1, with 8 bases lining up with TRBD1. The trim removed 1 base at V and 5 bases at J, leaving 7 bases unmatched. Germline values: CDR1 SGHDT, CDR2 YYEEEE. This CDR3 contains 15 residues. DNA of the CDR3: TGTGCCAGCAGCTTGTCGGGACAGGTGGGGACTGAAGCTTTCTTT. It yields the protein CASSLSGQVGTEAFF.

The chain uses TRBV4-1 and TRBJ1-2; 8 nucleotides align to TRBD1. Trimming at V came to 1 base and at J to 5 bases, leaving 3 bases not matched to a gene. The CDR3 is made up of 14 amino acids. Looked up from germline, CDR1 is MGHRA and CDR2 is YSYEKL. CDR3 sequence: CASSQGNRGYGYTF. The CDR3 DNA reads TGCGCCAGCAGCCAAGGAAACAGGGGGTATGGCTACACCTTC.

J is TRBJ2-7 and V is TRBV6-5; perhaps TRBD2 as D (6 bases). The CDR3 spans 14 residues. Trimming removed 6 bases at V and 2 bases at J, with 14 bases between. Germline-derived CDR1 and CDR2 are MNHEY and SVGAGI. CDR3 residues: CASSPGTFAYEQYF. The DNA of the CDR3 is TGTGCCAGCAGCCCCGGGACTTTCGCCTACGAGCAGTACTTC.

The rearrangement uses TRBV5-8 and TRBJ2-2; no firm D call. The germline gives CDR1 SGHTS, CDR2 YDEGEE. The CDR3 is 15 amino acids. V was trimmed by 1 base and J by 0 bases, leaving 7 bases between them. The CDR3 region is CASSLLIANTGELFF. For the CDR3, the DNA is TGTGCCAGCAGCTTGCTTATCGCGAACACCGGGGAGCTGTTTTTT.

The genes are TRBV14 and TRBJ1-1; 8 bases agree with TRBD1. Germline CDR1 SGHDN, CDR2 FVKESK. This CDR3 has 16 residues. V dropped 0 bases and J dropped 4; count of bases not matched to a gene: 7. As DNA, the CDR3 is TGTGCCAGCAGCCAAGAGTGGGGACAGGTGGGCACTGAAGCTTTCTTT. This encodes CASSQEWGQVGTEAFF.

The chain carries TRBV7-3 and TRBJ1-1, with TRBD1 as a possible D gene (6 bases). The germline V gene has CDR1 SGHTA and CDR2 FQGTGA. V was clipped by 5 bases and J by 4 bases, with 17 bases between them. The CDR3 totals 15 residues. CDR3 nucleotides: TGTGCCAGCAGCGTCCACGGGGGGCTGGGCACTGAAGCTTTCTTT. Residues: CASSVHGGLGTEAFF.